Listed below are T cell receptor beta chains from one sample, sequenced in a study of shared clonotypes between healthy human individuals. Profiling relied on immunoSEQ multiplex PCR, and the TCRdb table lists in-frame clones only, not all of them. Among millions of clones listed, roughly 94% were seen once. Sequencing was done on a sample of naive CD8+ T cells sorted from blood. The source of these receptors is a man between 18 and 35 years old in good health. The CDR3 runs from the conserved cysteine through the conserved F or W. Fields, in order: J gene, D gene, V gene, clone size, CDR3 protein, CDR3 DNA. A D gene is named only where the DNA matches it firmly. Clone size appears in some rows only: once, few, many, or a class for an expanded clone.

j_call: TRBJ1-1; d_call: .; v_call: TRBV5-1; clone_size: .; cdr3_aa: CASSDGRGGTEAFF; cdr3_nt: TGCGCCAGCAGCGACGGACGGGGTGGCACTGAAGCTTTCTTT
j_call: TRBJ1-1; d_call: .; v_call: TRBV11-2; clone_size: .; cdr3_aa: CASSLDGPGLGTEAFF; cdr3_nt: TGTGCCAGCAGCTTAGACGGGCCAGGCCTCGGAACTGAAGCTTTCTTT
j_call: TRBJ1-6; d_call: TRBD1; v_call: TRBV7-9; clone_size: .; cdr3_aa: CASSMPTGGYLPLHF; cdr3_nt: TGTGCCAGCAGCATGCCGACAGGGGGCTACCTGCCCCTCCACTTT
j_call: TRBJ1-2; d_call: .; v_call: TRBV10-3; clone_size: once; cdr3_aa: CAISVPGEANYGYTF; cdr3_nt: TGTGCCATCAGTGTACCAGGAGAAGCTAACTATGGCTACACCTTC
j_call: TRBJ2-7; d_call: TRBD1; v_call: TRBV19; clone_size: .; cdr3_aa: CASSSPTGVGEQYF; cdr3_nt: TGTGCCAGTAGTTCCCCGACAGGGGTCGGCGAGCAGTACTTC
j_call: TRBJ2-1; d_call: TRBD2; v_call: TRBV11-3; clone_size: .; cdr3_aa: CASSLDSAGGVYNEQFF; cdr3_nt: TGTGCCAGCAGCTTAGACTCAGCGGGAGGGGTTTACAATGAGCAGTTCTTC
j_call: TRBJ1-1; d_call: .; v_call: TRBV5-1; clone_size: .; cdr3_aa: CASSLRRLNTEAFF; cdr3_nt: TGCGCCAGCAGCTTGCGTCGGTTGAACACTGAAGCTTTCTTT
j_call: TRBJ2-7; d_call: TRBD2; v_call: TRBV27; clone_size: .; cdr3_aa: CASSLSSGTLSYEQYF; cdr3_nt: TGTGCCAGCAGTTTATCCAGCGGGACGCTCTCCTACGAGCAGTACTTC
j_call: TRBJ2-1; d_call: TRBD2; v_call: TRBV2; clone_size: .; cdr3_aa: CASTSPGTSDYNEQFF; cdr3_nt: TGTGCCAGCACCAGCCCCGGGACTAGCGACTACAATGAGCAGTTCTTC
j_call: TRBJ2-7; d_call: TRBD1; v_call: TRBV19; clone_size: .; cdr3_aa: CASSNGGQGPRDEQYF; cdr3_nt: TGTGCCAGTAGTAATGGGGGACAGGGCCCCAGGGACGAGCAGTACTTC
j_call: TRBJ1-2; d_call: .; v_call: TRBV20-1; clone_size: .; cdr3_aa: CSERVRYGYTF; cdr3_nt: TGCTCAGAGAGGGTCCGATATGGCTACACCTTC
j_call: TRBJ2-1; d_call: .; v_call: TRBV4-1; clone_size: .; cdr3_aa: CASSQRAGLPYNEQFF; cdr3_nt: TGCGCCAGCAGCCAAAGGGCGGGGCTCCCATACAATGAGCAGTTCTTC
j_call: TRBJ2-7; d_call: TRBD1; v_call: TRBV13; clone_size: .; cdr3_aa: CASSLDRGYEQYF; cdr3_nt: TGTGCCAGCAGCTTAGACAGGGGCTACGAGCAGTACTTC
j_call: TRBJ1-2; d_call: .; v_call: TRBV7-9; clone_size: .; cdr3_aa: CASSFESTDPNYGYTF; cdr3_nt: TGTGCCAGCAGCTTCGAGTCGACAGATCCTAACTATGGCTACACCTTC
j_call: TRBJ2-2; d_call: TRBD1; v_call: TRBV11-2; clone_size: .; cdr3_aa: CASSLTSHRGPNTGELFF; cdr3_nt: TGTGCCAGCAGCTTAACCTCCCACAGGGGGCCAAACACCGGGGAGCTGTTTTTT
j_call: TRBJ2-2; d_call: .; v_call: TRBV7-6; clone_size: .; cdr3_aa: CASSLFRPNTGELFF; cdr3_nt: TGTGCCAGCAGCTTATTCAGGCCGAACACCGGGGAGCTGTTTTTT
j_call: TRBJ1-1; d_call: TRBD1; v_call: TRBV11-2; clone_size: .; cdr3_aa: CASNTGTGGRTEAFF; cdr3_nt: TGTGCCAGCAACACCGGGACAGGGGGTAGGACTGAAGCTTTCTTT
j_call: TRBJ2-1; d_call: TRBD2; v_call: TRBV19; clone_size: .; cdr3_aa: CASSREAGAYNEQFF; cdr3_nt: TGTGCCAGTAGTAGAGAAGCGGGGGCCTACAATGAGCAGTTCTTC
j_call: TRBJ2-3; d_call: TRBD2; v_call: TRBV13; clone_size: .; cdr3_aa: CASSLGHLAEDTQYF; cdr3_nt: TGTGCCAGCAGCTTAGGCCATCTAGCGGAAGATACGCAGTATTTT
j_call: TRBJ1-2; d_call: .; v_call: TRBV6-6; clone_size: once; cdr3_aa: CASSQSYGYTF; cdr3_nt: TGTGCCAGCAGCCAAAGCTATGGCTACACCTTC
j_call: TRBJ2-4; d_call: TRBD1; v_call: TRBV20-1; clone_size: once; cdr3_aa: CSDRGQNIQYF; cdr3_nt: TGCAGTGACAGGGGGCAAAACATTCAGTACTTC
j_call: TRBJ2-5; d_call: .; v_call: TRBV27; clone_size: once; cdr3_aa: CASSLSFPQPQETQYF; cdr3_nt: TGTGCCAGCAGTTTATCGTTCCCACAACCCCAAGAGACCCAGTACTTC
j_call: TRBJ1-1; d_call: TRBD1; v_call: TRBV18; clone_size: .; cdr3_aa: CASSPPRTGFPNTEAFF; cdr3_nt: TGTGCCAGCTCACCACCGCGGACAGGGTTCCCTAACACTGAAGCTTTCTTT
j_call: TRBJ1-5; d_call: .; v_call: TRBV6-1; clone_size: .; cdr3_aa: CASSAGLFSNQPQHF; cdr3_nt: TGTGCCAGCAGTGCTGGACTGTTTAGCAATCAGCCCCAGCATTTT
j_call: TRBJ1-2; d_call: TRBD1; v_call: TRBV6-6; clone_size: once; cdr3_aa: CASNLEGAYGYTF; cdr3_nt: TGTGCCAGCAATTTAGAGGGGGCCTATGGCTACACCTTC
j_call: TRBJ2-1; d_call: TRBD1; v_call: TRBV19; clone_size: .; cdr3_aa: CASSLTGGLSYNEQFF; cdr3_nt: TGTGCCAGTAGTCTCACAGGGGGTTTATCCTACAATGAGCAGTTCTTC
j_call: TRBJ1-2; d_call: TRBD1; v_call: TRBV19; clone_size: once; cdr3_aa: CASSKGQEVGAGYTF; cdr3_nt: TGTGCCAGTAGTAAAGGACAGGAAGTCGGCGCTGGCTACACCTTC
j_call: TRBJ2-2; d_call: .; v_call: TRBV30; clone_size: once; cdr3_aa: CAWSVVSVNTGELFF; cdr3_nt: TGTGCCTGGAGTGTAGTTTCAGTAAACACCGGGGAGCTGTTTTTT
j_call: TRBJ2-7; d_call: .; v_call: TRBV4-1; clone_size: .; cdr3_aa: CASSQRVDSSYEQYF; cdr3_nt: TGCGCCAGCAGCCAAAGGGTGGACTCCTCCTACGAGCAGTACTTC
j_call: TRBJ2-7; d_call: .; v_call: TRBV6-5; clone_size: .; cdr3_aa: CASSLLAETSYEQYF; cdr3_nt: TGTGCCAGCAGCCTCTTAGCGGAAACCTCCTACGAGCAGTACTTC
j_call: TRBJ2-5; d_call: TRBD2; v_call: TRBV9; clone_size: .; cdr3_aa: CASSVSGGAGETQYF; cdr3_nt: TGTGCCAGCAGCGTAAGCGGGGGGGCCGGAGAGACCCAGTACTTC
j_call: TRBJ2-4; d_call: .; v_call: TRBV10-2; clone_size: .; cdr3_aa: CASSGGNIQYF; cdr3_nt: TGCGCCAGCAGTGGGGGAAACATTCAGTACTTC
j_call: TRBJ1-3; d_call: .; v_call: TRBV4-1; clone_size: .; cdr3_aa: CASSLGVGSFGNTIYF; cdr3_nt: TGCGCCAGCAGCCTAGGGGTGGGGAGTTTTGGAAACACCATATATTTT
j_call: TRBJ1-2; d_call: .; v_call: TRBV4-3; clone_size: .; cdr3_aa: CASSQGEPPMGYGYTF; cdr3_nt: TGCGCCAGCAGCCAAGGAGAGCCTCCGATGGGCTATGGCTACACCTTC
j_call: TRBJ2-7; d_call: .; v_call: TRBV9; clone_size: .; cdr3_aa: CASSKDSFSYEQYF; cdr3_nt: TGTGCCAGCAGCAAGGACTCCTTCTCCTACGAGCAGTACTTC
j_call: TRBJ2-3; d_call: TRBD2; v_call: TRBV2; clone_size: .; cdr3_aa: CASTDAGGPTSTDTQYF; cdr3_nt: TGTGCCAGCACCGACGCGGGGGGCCCGACTAGCACAGATACGCAGTATTTT
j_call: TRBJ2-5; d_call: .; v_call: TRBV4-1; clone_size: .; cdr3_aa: CASSQVLLAGEETQYF; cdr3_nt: TGCGCCAGCAGCCAAGTACTCCTGGCAGGGGAAGAGACCCAGTACTTC
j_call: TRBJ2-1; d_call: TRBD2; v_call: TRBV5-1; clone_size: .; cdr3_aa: CASSRTRGSSYNEQFF; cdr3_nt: TGCGCCAGCAGCAGGACTAGGGGAAGCTCCTACAATGAGCAGTTCTTC
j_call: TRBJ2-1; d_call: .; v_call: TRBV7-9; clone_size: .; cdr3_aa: CASSRQIYNEQFF; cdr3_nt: TGTGCCAGCAGCCGTCAGATTTACAATGAGCAGTTCTTC
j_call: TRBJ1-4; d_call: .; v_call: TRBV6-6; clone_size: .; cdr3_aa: CASTPSEKLFF; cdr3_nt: TGTGCCAGCACTCCCTCGGAAAAACTGTTTTTT
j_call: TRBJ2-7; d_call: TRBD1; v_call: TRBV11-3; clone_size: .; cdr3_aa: CASSPGQGSEQYF; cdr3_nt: TGTGCCAGCAGCCCGGGACAGGGGAGCGAGCAGTACTTC
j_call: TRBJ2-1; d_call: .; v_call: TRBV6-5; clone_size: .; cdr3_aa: CASSSLGAMLGNEQFF; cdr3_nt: TGTGCCAGCAGTTCCCTCGGGGCAATGCTAGGCAATGAGCAGTTCTTC
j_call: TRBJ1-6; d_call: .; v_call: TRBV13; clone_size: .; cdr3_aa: CASSSWTYVGSPLHF; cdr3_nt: TGTGCCAGCAGCTCCTGGACATACGTTGGTTCACCCCTCCACTTT
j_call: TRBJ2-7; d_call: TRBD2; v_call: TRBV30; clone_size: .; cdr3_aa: CAWSPFTGAGVYEQYF; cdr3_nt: TGTGCCTGGAGTCCTTTTACGGGAGCGGGGGTATACGAGCAGTACTTC
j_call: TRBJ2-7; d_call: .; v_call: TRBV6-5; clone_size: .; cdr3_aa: CASSYSRMAYEQYF; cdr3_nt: TGTGCCAGCAGTTACTCCCGGATGGCATACGAGCAGTACTTC
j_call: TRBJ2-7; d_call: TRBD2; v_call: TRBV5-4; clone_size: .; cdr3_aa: CASSSGLAGAYEQYF; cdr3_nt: TGTGCCAGCAGCAGCGGACTAGCGGGAGCCTACGAGCAGTACTTC
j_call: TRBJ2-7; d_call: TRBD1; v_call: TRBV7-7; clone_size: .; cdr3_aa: CASRRQGRLFEQYF; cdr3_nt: TGTGCTAGCAGACGACAGGGTAGATTGTTCGAGCAGTACTTC
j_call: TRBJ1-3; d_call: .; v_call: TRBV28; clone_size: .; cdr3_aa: CASSLGQGTGNTIYF; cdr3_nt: TGTGCCAGCAGTTTAGGGCAGGGCACTGGAAACACCATATATTTT
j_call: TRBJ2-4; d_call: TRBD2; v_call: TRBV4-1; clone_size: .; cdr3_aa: CASSQDTGEGNIQYF; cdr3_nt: TGCGCCAGCAGCCAAGATACCGGGGAGGGGAACATTCAGTACTTC
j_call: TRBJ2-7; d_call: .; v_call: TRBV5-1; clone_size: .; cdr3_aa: CASSLGVVSGVSSYEQYF; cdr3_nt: TGCGCCAGCAGCTTGGGGGTGGTGTCGGGAGTTAGCTCCTACGAGCAGTACTTC
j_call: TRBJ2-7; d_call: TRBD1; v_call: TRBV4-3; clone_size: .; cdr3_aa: CASSQEEDRGTYEQYF; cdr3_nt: TGCGCCAGCAGCCAAGAGGAGGACAGGGGGACCTACGAGCAGTACTTC
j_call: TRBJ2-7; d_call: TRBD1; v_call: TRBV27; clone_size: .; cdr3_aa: CASSLRDSYEQYF; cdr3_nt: TGTGCCAGCAGTTTACGGGACAGCTACGAGCAGTACTTC